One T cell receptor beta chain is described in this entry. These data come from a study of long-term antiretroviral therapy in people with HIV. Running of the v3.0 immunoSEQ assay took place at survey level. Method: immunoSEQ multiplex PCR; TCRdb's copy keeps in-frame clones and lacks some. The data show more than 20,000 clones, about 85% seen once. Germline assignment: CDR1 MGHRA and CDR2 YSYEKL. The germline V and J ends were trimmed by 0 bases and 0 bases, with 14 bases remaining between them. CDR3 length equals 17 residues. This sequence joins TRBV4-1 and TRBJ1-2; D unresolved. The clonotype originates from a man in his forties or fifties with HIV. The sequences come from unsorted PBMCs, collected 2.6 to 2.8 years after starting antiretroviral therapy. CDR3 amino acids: CASSQESEGDANYGYTF. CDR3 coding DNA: TGCGCCAGCAGCCAAGAGTCGGAGGGAGACGCTAACTATGGCTACACCTTC.